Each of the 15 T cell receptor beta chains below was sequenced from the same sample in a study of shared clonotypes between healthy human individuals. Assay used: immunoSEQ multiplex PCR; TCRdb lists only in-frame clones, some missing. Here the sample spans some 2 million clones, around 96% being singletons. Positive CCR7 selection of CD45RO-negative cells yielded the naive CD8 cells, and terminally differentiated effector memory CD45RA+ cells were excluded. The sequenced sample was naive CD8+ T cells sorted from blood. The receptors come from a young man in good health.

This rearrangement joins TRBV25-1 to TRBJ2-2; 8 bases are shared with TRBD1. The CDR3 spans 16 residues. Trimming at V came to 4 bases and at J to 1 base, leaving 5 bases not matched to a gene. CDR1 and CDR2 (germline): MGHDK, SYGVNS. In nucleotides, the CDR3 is TGTGCCAGCAGTGTAAAGACAGGGGTGAACACCGGGGAGCTGTTTTTT. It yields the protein CASSVKTGVNTGELFF.

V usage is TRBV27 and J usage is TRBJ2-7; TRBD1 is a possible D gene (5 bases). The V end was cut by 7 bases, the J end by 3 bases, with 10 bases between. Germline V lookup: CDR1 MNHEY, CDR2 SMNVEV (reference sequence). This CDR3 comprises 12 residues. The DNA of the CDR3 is TGTGCCAGCATGGCAGGGCTCTACGAGCAGTACTTC. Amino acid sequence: CASMAGLYEQYF.

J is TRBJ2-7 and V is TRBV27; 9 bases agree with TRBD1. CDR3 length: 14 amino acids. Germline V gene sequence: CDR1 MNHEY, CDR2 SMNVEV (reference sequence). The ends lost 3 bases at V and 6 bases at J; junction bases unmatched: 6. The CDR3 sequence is CASSFGTGKGEQYF. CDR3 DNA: TGTGCCAGCAGTTTTGGGACAGGGAAGGGCGAGCAGTACTTC.

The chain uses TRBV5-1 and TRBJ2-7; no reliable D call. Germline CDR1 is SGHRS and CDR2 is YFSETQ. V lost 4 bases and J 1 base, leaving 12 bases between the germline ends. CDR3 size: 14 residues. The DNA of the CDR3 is TGCGCCAGCAGCACGGTTGGCGGATCCTACGAGCAGTACTTC. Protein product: CASSTVGGSYEQYF.

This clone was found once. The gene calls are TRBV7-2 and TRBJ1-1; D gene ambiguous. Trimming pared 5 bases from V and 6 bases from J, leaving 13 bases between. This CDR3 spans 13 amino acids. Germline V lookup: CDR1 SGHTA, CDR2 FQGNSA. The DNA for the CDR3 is TGTGCCAGCAGCCACGGACTGCCGGCTGAAGCTTTCTTT. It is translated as CASSHGLPAEAFF.

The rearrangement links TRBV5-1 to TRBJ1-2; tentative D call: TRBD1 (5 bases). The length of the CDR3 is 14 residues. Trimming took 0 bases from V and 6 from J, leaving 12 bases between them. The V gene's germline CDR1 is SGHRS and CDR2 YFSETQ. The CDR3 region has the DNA TGCGCCAGCAGCTTGGAAGCTGGGGCGGATGGCTACACCTTC. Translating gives CASSLEAGADGYTF.

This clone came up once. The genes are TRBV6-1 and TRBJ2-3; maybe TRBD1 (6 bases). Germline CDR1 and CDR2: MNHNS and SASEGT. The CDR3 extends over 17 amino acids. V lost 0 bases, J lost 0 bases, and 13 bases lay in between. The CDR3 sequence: CASSEALWTESTDTQYF. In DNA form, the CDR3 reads TGTGCCAGCAGTGAAGCCCTGTGGACAGAAAGCACAGATACGCAGTATTTT.

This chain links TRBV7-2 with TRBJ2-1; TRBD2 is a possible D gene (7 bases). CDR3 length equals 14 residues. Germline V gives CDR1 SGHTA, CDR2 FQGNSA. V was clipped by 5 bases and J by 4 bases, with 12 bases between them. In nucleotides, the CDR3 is TGTGCCAGCAGCGCGCGGGGGCCGTACAATGAGCAGTTCTTC. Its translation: CASSARGPYNEQFF.

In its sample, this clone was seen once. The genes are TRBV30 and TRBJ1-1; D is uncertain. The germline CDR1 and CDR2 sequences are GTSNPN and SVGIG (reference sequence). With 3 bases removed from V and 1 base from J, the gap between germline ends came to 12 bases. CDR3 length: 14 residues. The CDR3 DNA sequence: TGTGCCTGGAGACTCGGCCCGGGGAACACTGAAGCTTTCTTT. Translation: CAWRLGPGNTEAFF. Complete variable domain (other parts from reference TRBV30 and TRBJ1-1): SQTIHQWPATLVQPVGSPLSLECTVEGTSNPNLYWYRQAAGRGLQLLFYSVGIGQISSEVPQNLSASRPQDRQFILSSKKLLLSDSGFYLCAWRLGPGNTEAFFGQGTRLTVV.

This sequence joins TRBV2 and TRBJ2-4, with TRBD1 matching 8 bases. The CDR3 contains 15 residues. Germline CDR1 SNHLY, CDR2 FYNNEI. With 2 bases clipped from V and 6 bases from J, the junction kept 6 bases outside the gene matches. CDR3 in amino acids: CASSELEQGGNIQYF. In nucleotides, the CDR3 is TGTGCCAGCAGTGAACTAGAACAGGGGGGAAACATTCAGTACTTC.

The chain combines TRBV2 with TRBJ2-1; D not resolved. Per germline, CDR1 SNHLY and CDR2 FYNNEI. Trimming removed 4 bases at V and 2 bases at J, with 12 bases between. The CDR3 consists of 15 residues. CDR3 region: CASSVAARPYNEQFF. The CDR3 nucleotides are TGTGCCAGCAGTGTTGCGGCTCGCCCCTACAATGAGCAGTTCTTC.

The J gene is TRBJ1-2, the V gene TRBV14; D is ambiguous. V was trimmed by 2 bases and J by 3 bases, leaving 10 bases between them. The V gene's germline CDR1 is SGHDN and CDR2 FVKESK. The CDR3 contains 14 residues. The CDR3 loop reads CASSQSGGHYGYTF. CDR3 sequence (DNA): TGTGCCAGCAGCCAAAGCGGAGGTCACTATGGCTACACCTTC.

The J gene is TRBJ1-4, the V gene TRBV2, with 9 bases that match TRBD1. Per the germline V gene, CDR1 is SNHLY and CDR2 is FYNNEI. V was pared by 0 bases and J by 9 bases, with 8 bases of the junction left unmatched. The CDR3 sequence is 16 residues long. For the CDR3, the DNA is TGTGCCAGCAGTGAAGCATTCGGGACAGGGTTGAAAAAACTGTTTTTT. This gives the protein CASSEAFGTGLKKLFF.

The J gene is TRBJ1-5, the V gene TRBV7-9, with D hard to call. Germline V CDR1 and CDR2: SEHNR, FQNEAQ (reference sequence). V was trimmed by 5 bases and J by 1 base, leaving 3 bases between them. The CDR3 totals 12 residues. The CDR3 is CASSPSNQPQHF. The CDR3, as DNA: TGTGCCAGCAGCCCGAGCAATCAGCCCCAGCATTTT.

The CDR3 DNA reads TGTGCCAGCATCCCGAGTAACTATGGCTACACCTTC. As protein: CASIPSNYGYTF. This rearrangement joins TRBV7-9 to TRBJ1-2; D gene uncertain. CDR1 is SEHNR, CDR2 FQNEAQ, per germline (reference sequence). Trimming shortened V by 7 bases and J by 1 base, and 7 bases separated the two germline ends. CDR3 length: 12 residues. Combining the CDR3 with reference TRBV7-9 and TRBJ1-2 gives the whole variable domain DTGVSQNPRHKITKRGQNVTFRCDPISEHNRLYWYRQTLGQGPEFLTYFQNEAQLEKSRLLSDRFSAERPKGSFSTLEIQRTEQGDSAMYLCASIPSNYGYTFGSGTRLTVV.